This record covers a single T cell receptor (beta chain). Its antigen is not known. Assay used: immunoSEQ multiplex PCR; TCRdb lists only in-frame clones, some missing. Of about 130,000 clones in the sample, about 94% are singletons; the top ten hold 0.02% to 0.025%. Thymic resections from corrective heart surgery supplied the tissue. All donors were healthy Finnish infants who were undergoing corrective surgery to treat congenital heart defects. The CDR3 spans 13 residues. Trimming pared 0 bases from V and 4 bases from J, leaving 6 bases between. Germline lookup yields CDR1 MNHNY and CDR2 SVGAGI (reference sequence). The sample is drawn from a study of human thymus T cells. Study-level points and caveats: Both thymic and peripheral blood repertoires showed apparently biased V and J usage. Reports from related research described highly overlapping thymic repertoires among unrelated individuals.

The sequencing sample was made of thymus tissue. The rearrangement uses TRBV6-6 and TRBJ1-1, with D unclear. The source of this sequence is a boy in the first two years of life with a congenital heart defect but otherwise immunologically healthy. The CDR3 protein is CASSYSGSTEAFF. Here the CDR3 DNA reads TGTGCCAGCAGTTACTCGGGTAGCACTGAAGCTTTCTTT.